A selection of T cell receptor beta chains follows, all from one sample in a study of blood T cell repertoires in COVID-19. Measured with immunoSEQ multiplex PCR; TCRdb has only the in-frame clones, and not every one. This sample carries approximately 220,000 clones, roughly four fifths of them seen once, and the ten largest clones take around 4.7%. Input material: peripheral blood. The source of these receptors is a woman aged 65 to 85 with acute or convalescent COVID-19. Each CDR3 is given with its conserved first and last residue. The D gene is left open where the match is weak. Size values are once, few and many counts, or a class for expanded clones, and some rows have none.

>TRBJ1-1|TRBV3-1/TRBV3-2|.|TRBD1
CASSSTTGGTEAFF
TGTGCCAGCAGCTCAACTACAGGGGGCACTGAAGCTTTCTTT
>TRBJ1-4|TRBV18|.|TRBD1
CASSPFTGANEKLFF
TGTGCCAGCTCACCATTTACAGGGGCTAATGAAAAACTGTTTTTT
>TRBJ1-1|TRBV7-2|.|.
CASSPFIQGNTEAFF
TGTGCCAGCAGCCCCTTCATCCAGGGGAACACTGAAGCTTTCTTT
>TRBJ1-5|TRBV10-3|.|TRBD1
CAISFDRGNQPQHF
TGTGCCATCAGTTTCGACAGGGGCAATCAGCCCCAGCATTTT
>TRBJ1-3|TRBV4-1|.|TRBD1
CASSQGLQTGGSGNTIYF
TGCGCCAGCAGCCAAGGTCTCCAGACAGGGGGATCTGGAAACACCATATATTTT
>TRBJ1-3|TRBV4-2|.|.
CASSQETGNSGNTIYF
TGTGCCAGCAGCCAAGAAACAGGGAACTCTGGAAACACCATATATTTT
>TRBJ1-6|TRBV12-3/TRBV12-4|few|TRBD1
CASRGQGDSPLHF
TGTGCCAGCAGGGGACAGGGAGATTCACCCCTCCACTTT
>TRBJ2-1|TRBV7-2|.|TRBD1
CASRGGTGGYNEQFF
TGTGCCAGCCGGGGCGGGACAGGGGGTTACAATGAGCAGTTCTTC
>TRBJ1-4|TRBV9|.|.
CASSVGAEYFSNEKLFF
TGTGCCAGCAGCGTAGGGGCAGAATACTTTTCTAATGAAAAACTGTTTTTT
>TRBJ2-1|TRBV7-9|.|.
CASSPSSAGEFF
TGTGCCAGCAGCCCATCGAGTGCCGGGGAGTTCTTC
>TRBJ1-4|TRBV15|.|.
CATSRGGLLEKLFF
TGTGCCACCAGCAGAGGAGGGCTCCTGGAAAAACTGTTTTTT
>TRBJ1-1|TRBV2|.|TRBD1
CASRSSWTGGNTEAFF
TGTGCCAGCAGATCTAGTTGGACAGGGGGGAACACTGAAGCTTTCTTT
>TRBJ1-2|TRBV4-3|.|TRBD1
CASSRGTGGPSSGYTF
TGCGCCAGCAGCCGGGGAACAGGGGGCCCCTCATCTGGCTACACCTTC
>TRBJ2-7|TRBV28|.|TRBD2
CASAFTGGAYEQYF
TGTGCCAGCGCCTTTACGGGGGGGGCCTACGAGCAGTACTTC
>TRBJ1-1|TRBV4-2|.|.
CASSQGVSYTEAFF
TGTGCCAGCAGCCAGGGAGTCTCCTACACTGAAGCTTTCTTT
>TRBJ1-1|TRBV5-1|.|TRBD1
CASSADAGGAGTEAFF
TGCGCCAGCAGCGCCGACGCAGGGGGCGCGGGCACTGAAGCTTTCTTT
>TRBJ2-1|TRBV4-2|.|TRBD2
CASSQEPSGDYNEQFF
TGTGCCAGCAGCCAAGAGCCTAGCGGAGATTACAATGAGCAGTTCTTC
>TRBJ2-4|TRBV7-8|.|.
CASSGRFGLNIQYF
TGTGCCAGCAGCGGTCGCTTCGGTTTAAACATTCAGTACTTC
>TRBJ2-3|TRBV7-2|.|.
CASSMAPGVTDTQYF
TGTGCCAGCAGTATGGCCCCGGGGGTCACAGATACGCAGTATTTT
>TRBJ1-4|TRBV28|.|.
CASSRTRQALGTNEKLFF
TGTGCCAGCAGTCGAACCAGACAGGCGCTGGGCACTAATGAAAAACTGTTTTTT
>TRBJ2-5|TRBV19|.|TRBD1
CASTSPRSEGQRETQYF
TGTGCCAGTACTAGTCCGAGGTCAGAGGGACAGAGAGAGACCCAGTACTTC
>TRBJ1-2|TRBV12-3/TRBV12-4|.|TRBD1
CATALGQDSGYTF
TGTGCCACCGCATTAGGACAGGATTCTGGCTACACCTTC
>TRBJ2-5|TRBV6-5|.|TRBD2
CASSYQRGGYQETQYF
TGTGCCAGCAGTTACCAGCGGGGGGGGTACCAAGAGACCCAGTACTTC